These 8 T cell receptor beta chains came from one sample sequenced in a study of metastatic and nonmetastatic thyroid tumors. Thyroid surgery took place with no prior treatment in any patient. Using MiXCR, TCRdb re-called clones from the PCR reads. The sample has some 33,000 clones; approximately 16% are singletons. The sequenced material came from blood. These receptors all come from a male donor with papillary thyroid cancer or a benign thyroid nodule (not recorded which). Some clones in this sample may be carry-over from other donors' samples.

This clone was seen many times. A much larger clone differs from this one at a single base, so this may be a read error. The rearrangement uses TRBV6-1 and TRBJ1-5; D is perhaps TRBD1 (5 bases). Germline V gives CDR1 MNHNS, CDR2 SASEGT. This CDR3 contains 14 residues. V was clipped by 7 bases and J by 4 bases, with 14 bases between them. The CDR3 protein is CASKSRTTNQPQHF. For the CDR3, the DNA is TGTGCCAGCAAATCCAGGACAACGAATCAGCCCCAGCATTTT.

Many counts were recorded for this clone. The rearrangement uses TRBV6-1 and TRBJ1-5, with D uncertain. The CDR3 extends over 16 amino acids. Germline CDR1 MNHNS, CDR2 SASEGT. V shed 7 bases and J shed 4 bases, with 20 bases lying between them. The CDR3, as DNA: TGTGCCAGCACGCCGGTATACTCGGGGATTAATCAGCCCCAGCATTTT. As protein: CASTPVYSGINQPQHF.

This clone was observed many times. For the CDR3, the DNA is TGCGCCAGCAGCCCCCTAGGGACTAGAGTCTCCTACAATGAGCAGTTCTTC. Translating gives CASSPLGTRVSYNEQFF. V and J are TRBV4-1 and TRBJ2-1; the match to TRBD2 covers 8 bases. V shed 4 bases and J 0 bases; nucleotides not matched to a gene: 8. Germline V gene data show CDR1 as MGHRA and CDR2 as YSYEKL. The CDR3 spans 17 residues.

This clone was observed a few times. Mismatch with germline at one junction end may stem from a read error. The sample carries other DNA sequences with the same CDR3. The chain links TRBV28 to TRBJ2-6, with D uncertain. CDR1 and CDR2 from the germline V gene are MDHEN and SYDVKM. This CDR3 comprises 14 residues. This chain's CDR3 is CASRGTSGANVLTF. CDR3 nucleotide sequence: TGTGCCAGCAGGGGTACCTCTGGTGCCAACGTCCTGACTTTC. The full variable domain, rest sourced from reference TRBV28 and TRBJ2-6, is DVKVTQSSRYLVKRTGEKVFLECVQDMDHENMFWYRQDPGLGLRLIYFSYDVKMKEKGDIPEGYSVSREKKERFSLILESASTNQTSMYLCASRGTSGANVLTFGAGSRLTVL.

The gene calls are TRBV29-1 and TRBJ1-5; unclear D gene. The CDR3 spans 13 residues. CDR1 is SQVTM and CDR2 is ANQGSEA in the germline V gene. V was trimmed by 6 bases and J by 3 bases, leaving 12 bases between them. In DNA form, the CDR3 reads TGCAGCGTCGTGTCGGGTGACAATCAGCCCCAGCATTTT. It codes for CSVVSGDNQPQHF.

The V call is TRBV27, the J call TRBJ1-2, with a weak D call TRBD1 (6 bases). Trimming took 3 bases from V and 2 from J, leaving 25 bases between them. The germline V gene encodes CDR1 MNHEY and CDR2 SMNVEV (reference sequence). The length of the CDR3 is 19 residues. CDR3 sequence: CASSLTYPVQGVQNYGYTF. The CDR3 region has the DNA TGTGCCAGCAGTTTGACCTACCCCGTACAGGGAGTACAAAACTATGGCTACACCTTC.

CDR3 residues: CASRAGTRIGGEQFF. Here the CDR3 DNA reads TGTGCCAGCAGGGCCGGGACTAGGATTGGGGGTGAGCAGTTCTTC. The rearrangement uses TRBV6-1 and TRBJ2-1, with 8 bases fitting TRBD2. V was pared by 6 bases and J by 9 bases, with 13 bases of the junction left unmatched. Germline V gene sequence: CDR1 MNHNS, CDR2 SASEGT. The CDR3 is 15 amino acids.

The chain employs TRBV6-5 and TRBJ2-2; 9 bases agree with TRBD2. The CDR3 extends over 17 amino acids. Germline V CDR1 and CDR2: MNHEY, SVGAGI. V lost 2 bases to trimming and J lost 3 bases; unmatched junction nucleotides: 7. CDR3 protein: CASSYTPGLAHTGELFF. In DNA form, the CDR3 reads TGTGCCAGCAGTTACACGCCGGGACTAGCTCACACCGGGGAGCTGTTTTTT.